The next 28 T cell receptor beta chains were all read from a single sample in a study of neurological immune-mediated disorders. One entry per CDR3 protein results from TCRdb running MiXCR on the 5' RACE reads. The sample yields more than 40,000 distinct CDR3 sequences, approximately 3% seen once. The sequenced sample was PBMCs. Receptor source: a woman aged 45 to 65 with multiple sclerosis.

This clonotype was recorded at least ten times. The chain links TRBV7-2 to TRBJ2-5; weak D call: TRBD2 (6 bases). This CDR3 comprises 14 residues. V lost 8 bases and J 4 bases, leaving 17 bases between the germline ends. Looked up from germline, CDR1 is SGHTA and CDR2 is FQGNSA. DNA of the CDR3: TGTGCCAGCGCCCCAGGCGGGGTTGGAGAGACCCAGTACTTC. Its protein product is CASAPGGVGETQYF.

This clonotype occurred many times. V usage is TRBV6-1 and J usage is TRBJ1-6, with D possibly being TRBD1 (5 bases). Trimming pared 6 bases from V and 7 bases from J, leaving 19 bases between. This CDR3 is built from 16 residues. Germline values: CDR1 MNHNS, CDR2 SASEGT. The CDR3 reads CASRVGNEGVNSPLHF. DNA for the CDR3: TGTGCCAGCAGGGTGGGGAATGAAGGGGTCAATTCACCCCTCCACTTT.

This clonotype was seen at least ten times. This rearrangement joins TRBV6-1 to TRBJ1-1, with D unresolved. Trimming removed 1 base at V and 4 bases at J, with 13 bases between. The CDR3 length is 15 residues. The germline V gene encodes CDR1 MNHNS and CDR2 SASEGT. DNA of the CDR3: TGTGCCAGCAGTGAAGAAGGACGCTTGGGCACTGAAGCTTTCTTT. This gives the protein CASSEEGRLGTEAFF.

This clonotype was picked up many times. This chain connects TRBV14 to TRBJ1-6; 7 bases align to TRBD1. Per the germline V gene, CDR1 is SGHDN and CDR2 is FVKESK. The length of the CDR3 is 14 residues. The V gene end was trimmed by 4 bases and the J gene end by 6 bases; junction bases not matched to a gene: 3. The CDR3 spells CASSRGTANSPLHF. The CDR3, as DNA: TGTGCCAGCAGCCGAGGGACAGCTAATTCACCCCTCCACTTT.

This clonotype was detected many times. The chain is built from TRBV5-5 and TRBJ2-2; TRBD1 aligns across 7 bases. Germline CDR1 and CDR2: SGHKS and YYEKEE (reference sequence). This CDR3 is built from 15 residues. V lost 4 bases to trimming and J lost 5 bases; unmatched junction nucleotides: 8. The CDR3 is CASSQDRAGTGELFF. The CDR3, as DNA: TGTGCCAGCAGCCAAGACAGGGCAGGGACCGGGGAGCTGTTTTTT.

This rearrangement joins TRBV20-1 to TRBJ2-5; D gene uncertain. The CDR3 totals 14 residues. The germline V gene has CDR1 DFQATT and CDR2 SNEGSKA (reference sequence). Trimming removed 0 bases at V and 7 bases at J, with 15 bases between. CDR3 in amino acids: CSARDRPPDGTQYF. DNA for the CDR3: TGCAGTGCTAGAGACAGACCTCCTGACGGGACCCAGTACTTC.

This clonotype was picked up many times. This CDR3 reads CSARIQNTEAFF. The CDR3 coding sequence is TGCAGCGCCAGGATCCAGAACACTGAAGCTTTCTTT. The chain links TRBV29-1 to TRBJ1-1, with D uncertain. Germline values: CDR1 SQVTM, CDR2 ANQGSEA. This CDR3 region has 12 residues. V lost 7 bases and J lost 1, with 10 bases in between. Drawing the rest from reference TRBV29-1 and TRBJ1-1, the complete variable domain is SAVISQKPSRDICQRGTSLTIQCQVDSQVTMMFWYRQQPGQSLTLIATANQGSEATYESGFVIDKFPISRPNLTFSTLTVSNMSPEDSSIYLCSARIQNTEAFFGQGTRLTVV.

This clonotype was counted at least ten times. The CDR3 loop reads CASSPTGGGTADTQYF. DNA for the CDR3: TGCGCCAGCAGCCCGACGGGAGGGGGTACGGCAGATACGCAGTATTTT. This chain joins TRBV5-1 and TRBJ2-3, with TRBD2 identical over 8 bases. Germline CDR1 SGHRS, CDR2 YFSETQ. The CDR3 runs to 16 residues. V lost 4 bases and J lost 4; bases outside the gene matches: 11.

This clonotype was counted at least ten times. The rearrangement joins TRBV5-1 to TRBJ2-1; perhaps TRBD2 as D (7 bases). This CDR3 has 15 amino acids. CDR1 and CDR2 from the germline V gene are SGHRS and YFSETQ. With 4 bases removed from V and 8 bases from J, the gap between germline ends came to 19 bases. The CDR3 loop reads CASSPEGGPFDEQFF. Here the CDR3 DNA reads TGCGCCAGCAGCCCCGAGGGGGGGCCCTTCGATGAGCAGTTCTTC.

This clonotype showed up just a few times. A much larger clone lies one base from this, so it may be a read error. This chain's CDR3 is CASSSKGKDGYTF. CDR3 in DNA: TGCGCCAGCAGCTCGAAGGGGAAGGATGGCTACACCTTC. V and J are TRBV5-1 and TRBJ1-2; D is perhaps TRBD1 (5 bases). Trimming pared 3 bases from V and 6 bases from J, leaving 12 bases between. Germline V gene sequence: CDR1 SGHRS, CDR2 YFSETQ. CDR3 size: 13 residues.

In this sample, this clonotype turned up many times. The chain recombines TRBV3-1 with TRBJ1-1; 8 bases are a match to TRBD1. From germline, CDR1 is LGHDT and CDR2 YNNKEL (reference sequence). V lost 5 bases and J lost 0; bases outside the gene matches: 5. The CDR3 extends over 15 amino acids. This CDR3 is CASSDRGQVNTEAFF. CDR3 nucleotide sequence: TGTGCCAGCAGCGACCGGGGACAGGTGAACACTGAAGCTTTCTTT.

At least ten counts were recorded for this clonotype. The chain joins TRBV15 to TRBJ2-5; D gene unclear. The CDR3 consists of 15 residues. Per germline, CDR1 LNHNV and CDR2 YYDKDF (reference sequence). The V gene lost 0 bases and the J gene lost 4 bases, with 12 bases spanning the gap. The CDR3 DNA follows: TGTGCCACCAGCAGAGATTATGGTGGGATAGAGACCCAGTACTTC. This encodes CATSRDYGGIETQYF. Full variable domain (remainder filled in from reference TRBV15 and TRBJ2-5): DAMVIQNPRYQVTQFGKPVTLSCSQTLNHNVMYWYQQKSSQAPKLLFHYYDKDFNNEADTPDNFQSRRPNTSFCFLDIRSPGLGDTAMYLCATSRDYGGIETQYFGPGTRLLVL.

This clonotype was detected many times. The gene calls are TRBV7-2 and TRBJ2-7; the D gene is possibly TRBD1 (5 bases). The CDR3 consists of 13 residues. Trimming pared 3 bases from V and 5 bases from J, leaving 11 bases between. Germline V gene data show CDR1 as SGHTA and CDR2 as FQGNSA. The DNA of the CDR3 is TGTGCCAGCAGCTTCAACAGGTTTAACGAGCAGTACGTC. It codes for CASSFNRFNEQYV.

This clonotype was counted many times. The chain links TRBV9 to TRBJ1-1; TRBD1 agrees at 7 bases. The ends lost 3 bases at V and 5 bases at J; junction bases unmatched: 7. The germline V gene encodes CDR1 SGDLS and CDR2 YYNGEE. CDR3 length: 14 amino acids. The CDR3, as DNA: TGTGCCAGCAGCGCCAGACAGGGACAAACTGAAGCTTTCTTT. Protein product: CASSARQGQTEAFF.

This clonotype has more than one count but fewer than ten. The gene calls are TRBV18 and TRBJ2-7; no firm D call. Per germline, CDR1 KGHSH and CDR2 LQKENI. This CDR3 contains 16 residues. Trimming removed 0 bases from V and 3 bases from J, with 15 bases in between. The DNA for the CDR3 is TGTGCCAGCTCACCACCGGGCCAGCCTTTCCACTACGAGCAGTACTTC. Translation: CASSPPGQPFHYEQYF.

The chain employs TRBV27 and TRBJ2-5; D could derive from TRBD1 or TRBD2 (5 bases each). Germline V lookup: CDR1 MNHEY, CDR2 SMNVEV (reference sequence). The CDR3 sequence is 13 residues long. Trimming removed 7 bases at V and 9 bases at J, with 18 bases between. The CDR3 protein is CASTPRDQGAQYF. The CDR3 coding sequence is TGTGCCAGCACCCCTCGGGACCAAGGGGCCCAGTACTTC.

This clonotype came up a few times. A much larger clone lies a single base off, so this may be a read error. This chain connects TRBV25-1 to TRBJ2-7; D not resolved. V was clipped by 9 bases and J by 4 bases, with 10 bases between them. The CDR3 has 11 residues. Looked up from germline, CDR1 is MGHDK and CDR2 is SYGVNS. This chain's CDR3 is CARTSLYEQYF. The DNA of the CDR3 is TGTGCCAGAACCAGTTTGTACGAGCAGTACTTC.

This clonotype occurred many times. The chain is built from TRBV12-3 or TRBV12-4 and TRBJ1-6; 9 nucleotides match TRBD1. The CDR3 spans 15 residues. V was pared by 3 bases and J by 7 bases, with 4 bases of the junction left unmatched. CDR3: CASSLGQGLNSPLHF. The CDR3 DNA is TGTGCCAGCAGTTTGGGACAGGGTCTGAATTCACCCCTCCACTTT.

This clonotype was seen ten or more times. This chain links TRBV5-1 with TRBJ2-7; D may be TRBD1 (6 bases). Trimming took off 4 bases at V and 1 base at J, with 15 bases between the two ends. The CDR3 length is 15 residues. Per germline, CDR1 SGHRS and CDR2 YFSETQ. The CDR3 nucleotides read TGCGCCAGCAGCCCGGGGACACTTGTTTCCTACGAGCAGTACTTC. This translates into CASSPGTLVSYEQYF.

This clonotype has just a few counts. Given a much more abundant clone one base away, this may be a read error. V and J are TRBV20-1 and TRBJ2-5, with D possibly being TRBD1 or TRBD2 (6 bases each). The CDR3 length is 12 residues. V lost 7 bases to trimming and J lost 6 bases, with 15 bases between them. CDR1 and CDR2 from the germline V gene are DFQATT and SNEGSKA (reference sequence). The CDR3 is CSEPGGGQTQYF. For the CDR3, the DNA is TGCAGTGAACCCGGAGGGGGGCAGACCCAGTACTTC.

This clonotype was detected ten times or more. The J gene is TRBJ2-5, the V gene TRBV20-1; 9 bases are a match to TRBD2. The V gene end was trimmed by 6 bases and the J gene end by 2 bases; junction bases not matched to a gene: 16. Germline assignment: CDR1 DFQATT and CDR2 SNEGSKA (reference sequence). The CDR3 sequence is 17 residues long. The CDR3 spells CSAGPSGGPVLQETQYF. The CDR3 DNA reads TGCAGTGCCGGTCCGAGCGGGGGGCCGGTCCTTCAAGAGACCCAGTACTTC.

This clonotype was seen ten or more times. The V and J genes are TRBV3-1 and TRBJ2-3; TRBD1 matches at 7 bases. CDR1 and CDR2 (germline): LGHDT, YNNKEL (reference sequence). The V and J ends lost 9 bases and 0 bases, in that order; junction bases with no gene match: 3. The CDR3 is 13 residues long. CDR3 amino acids: CASRGQSTDTQYF. CDR3 bases: TGTGCCAGTCGGGGACAGAGCACAGATACGCAGTATTTT.

The table lists this clonotype with many counts. This rearrangement joins TRBV7-2 to TRBJ2-2; D gene uncertain. Per the germline V gene, CDR1 is SGHTA and CDR2 is FQGNSA. Trimming stripped 3 bases from V and 0 bases from J, with 2 bases between. The CDR3 contains 13 residues. The CDR3 DNA sequence: TGTGCCAGCAGCTTCGCGAACACCGGGGAGCTGTTTTTT. Protein product: CASSFANTGELFF.

In this sample, this clonotype turned up many times. The chain recombines TRBV5-1 with TRBJ2-1, with D perhaps being TRBD1 or TRBD2 (5 bases each). V was pared by 0 bases and J by 4 bases, with 14 bases between. The CDR3 consists of 16 residues. CDR1 and CDR2 from the germline V gene are SGHRS and YFSETQ. In nucleotides, the CDR3 is TGCGCCAGCAGCTTGGCTGGGACGCGGTTTTACAATGAGCAGTTCTTC. Translation: CASSLAGTRFYNEQFF. Full variable domain (remainder filled in from reference TRBV5-1 and TRBJ2-1): KAGVTQTPRYLIKTRGQQVTLSCSPISGHRSVSWYQQTPGQGLQFLFEYFSETQRNKGNFPGRFSGRQFSNSRSEMNVSTLELGDSALYLCASSLAGTRFYNEQFFGPGTRLTVL.

This clonotype came up many times. The genes are TRBV3-1 and TRBJ2-5; 8 positions agree with TRBD2. The germline V gene encodes CDR1 LGHDT and CDR2 YNNKEL (reference sequence). V lost 1 base and J lost 4; bases outside the gene matches: 5. The CDR3 contains 15 residues. The CDR3 sequence: CASSQGGREVETQYF. The CDR3 DNA is TGTGCCAGCAGCCAAGGTGGGCGGGAGGTAGAGACCCAGTACTTC.

This clonotype has at least ten counts. The V call is TRBV5-1, the J call TRBJ1-2, with TRBD1 matching 7 bases. Germline V gene lookup returns CDR1 SGHRS and CDR2 YFSETQ. V trimming: 1 base; J trimming: 6 bases; junction bases outside the gene matches: 9. This CDR3 is built from 15 residues. This CDR3 is CASSLTGATHDGYTF. The CDR3 coding sequence is TGCGCCAGCAGCTTGACAGGGGCGACCCACGATGGCTACACCTTC.

This clonotype was found many times. This chain joins TRBV7-8 and TRBJ1-3; the match to TRBD1 covers 7 bases. The trim removed 1 base at V and 7 bases at J, leaving 7 bases unmatched. CDR1 and CDR2 (germline): SGHVS, FQNEAQ. The CDR3 sequence is 15 residues long. The CDR3: CASSLGGQRGNTIYF. CDR3 in DNA: TGTGCCAGCAGCTTAGGGGGACAGAGGGGGAACACCATATATTTT.

This clonotype showed up many times. The V call is TRBV10-3, the J call TRBJ2-2, with 7 bases that match TRBD1. This CDR3 region has 15 residues. J gave up 4 bases and V 6 bases, and 8 bases lay outside the gene matches. CDR1 is ENHRY and CDR2 is SYGVKD in the germline V gene. The CDR3 DNA sequence: TGTGCCATCAGCGGCGACAGGGTTCGCACCGGGGAGCTGTTTTTT. As protein: CAISGDRVRTGELFF.